One and the same sample provided the 15 T cell receptor beta chains below, sequenced in a study of PD-L1 blockade in urothelial cancer. This sample's time point: pretreatment peripheral blood. Sequencing was performed with immunoSEQ multiplex PCR; in TCRdb, only in-frame clones are kept and a portion is missing. This table has roughly 90,000 clones, around 89% appearing once. The sample here was PBMCs, taken around atezolizumab (anti-PD-L1) treatment. The receptors were gathered from a woman older than 75 with urothelial cancer.

The V and J genes are TRBV28 and TRBJ1-5; D might be TRBD1 (6 bases). CDR3 length: 15 residues. Trimming pared 5 bases from V and 1 base from J, leaving 12 bases between. Germline CDR1 is MDHEN and CDR2 is SYDVKM. CDR3 nucleotides: TGTGCCAGCAGTCCCCACACAGGGAGCAATCAGCCCCAGCATTTT. Its protein is CASSPHTGSNQPQHF.

This rearrangement joins TRBV7-9 to TRBJ2-7, with 11 bases matching TRBD2. Germline values: CDR1 SEHNR, CDR2 FQNEAQ (reference sequence). The V and J ends lost 5 bases and 3 bases, in that order; junction bases with no gene match: 3. The CDR3 covers 14 residues. CDR3 amino acids: CASSPLAGGYEQYF. The CDR3 region has the DNA TGTGCCAGCAGCCCTCTAGCGGGGGGCTACGAGCAGTACTTC.

The chain is built from TRBV2 and TRBJ2-1; TRBD2 matches at 11 bases. CDR3 length: 15 residues. J gave up 10 bases and V 5 bases, and 10 bases lay outside the gene matches. Looked up from germline, CDR1 is SNHLY and CDR2 is FYNNEI. Here the CDR3 DNA reads TGTGCCAGCAGTCCTACTAGCGGGGGTTTCAGCGAGCAGTTCTTC. The encoded protein is CASSPTSGGFSEQFF.

The J gene is TRBJ2-3, the V gene TRBV2; D is undetermined. Trimming removed 1 base from V and 2 bases from J, with 10 bases in between. The germline CDR1 and CDR2 sequences are SNHLY and FYNNEI. The CDR3 length is 15 residues. The CDR3 region has the DNA TGTGCCAGCAGTGAAGATAGGCAGGTCACAGATACGCAGTATTTT. Protein: CASSEDRQVTDTQYF.

The chain recombines TRBV2 with TRBJ1-5; no clear D gene. V lost 7 bases to trimming and J lost 7 bases, with 14 bases between them. The CDR3 is 13 amino acids. CDR1 and CDR2 from the germline V gene are SNHLY and FYNNEI. In DNA, the CDR3 is TGTGCCAGCAACCAGGAGGGTGGGCAGCCCCAGCATTTT. Translating it yields CASNQEGGQPQHF.

The chain employs TRBV6-1 and TRBJ1-5; D gene uncertain. Trimming cost V 4 bases and J 3 bases, with 10 bases left between them. The germline CDR1 and CDR2 sequences are MNHNS and SASEGT. The CDR3 runs 14 residues. CDR3 DNA sequence: TGTGCCAGCAGTGGGGGAGGCTTCAATCAGCCCCAGCATTTT. As protein: CASSGGGFNQPQHF.

CDR3 region: CAISELGGSYEQYF. The CDR3 DNA follows: TGTGCCATCAGTGAGTTAGGGGGCAGTTACGAGCAGTACTTC. V and J are TRBV10-3 and TRBJ2-7, with 7 bases aligning to TRBD1. Germline-derived CDR1 and CDR2 are ENHRY and SYGVKD. This CDR3 is 14 amino acids long. V lost 1 base and J lost 4; bases outside the gene matches: 4.

V usage is TRBV7-9 and J usage is TRBJ2-1; D possibly corresponds to TRBD1 (5 bases). Germline values: CDR1 SEHNR, CDR2 FQNEAQ (reference sequence). The CDR3 length is 14 residues. V lost 7 bases and J 6 bases, leaving 16 bases between the germline ends. CDR3 DNA sequence: TGTGCCAGCACCCGAGCTGGGGCAGGCAATGAGCAGTTCTTC. Its translation: CASTRAGAGNEQFF.

This chain connects TRBV5-1 to TRBJ2-5; unclear D gene. Trimming shortened V by 2 bases and J by 5 bases, and 7 bases separated the two germline ends. Germline assignment: CDR1 SGHRS and CDR2 YFSETQ. The CDR3 has 12 amino acids. CDR3 protein: CASSFSRETQYF. Written as DNA, the CDR3 is TGCGCCAGCAGCTTTTCCAGGGAGACCCAGTACTTC.

The J gene is TRBJ1-1, the V gene TRBV4-1; TRBD1 is a possible D gene (5 bases). Trimming removed 1 base at V and 1 base at J, with 10 bases between. CDR1 MGHRA and CDR2 YSYEKL come from the germline V gene. The CDR3 spans 15 residues. In nucleotides, the CDR3 is TGCGCCAGCAGCCAAGTCGACAGCTCGAACACTGAAGCTTTCTTT. This translates into CASSQVDSSNTEAFF.

This clone was observed a few times. The rearrangement links TRBV27 to TRBJ2-1; 7 bases match TRBD1. The V gene end was trimmed by 2 bases and the J gene end by 10 bases; junction bases not matched to a gene: 11. Looked up from germline, CDR1 is MNHEY and CDR2 is SMNVEV (reference sequence). This CDR3 is 15 amino acids long. CDR3 nucleotides: TGTGCCAGCAGTTTAGTAGGGACAGCCAGCTTCGAGCAGTTCTTC. It is translated as CASSLVGTASFEQFF.

V gene TRBV7-3 combines with J gene TRBJ2-3; 9 positions agree with TRBD2. V shed 3 bases and J 6 bases; nucleotides not matched to a gene: 1. The CDR3 is 13 residues long. CDR1 is SGHTA, CDR2 FQGTGA, per germline. The CDR3: CASSLREGDTQYF. The CDR3 DNA sequence: TGTGCCAGCAGCTTGCGGGAGGGGGATACGCAGTATTTT. The full variable domain, rest sourced from reference TRBV7-3 and TRBJ2-3, is GAGVSQTPSNKVTEKGKYVELRCDPISGHTALYWYRQSLGQGPEFLIYFQGTGAADDSGLPNDRFFAVRPEGSVSTLKIQRTERGDSAVYLCASSLREGDTQYFGPGTRLTVL.

This clone was observed a single time. The chain joins TRBV6-5 to TRBJ2-5; 7 nucleotides agree with TRBD2. CDR3 length: 15 residues. The V segment lost 0 bases and the J segment 4 bases; nucleotides outside the gene matches: 5. The germline CDR1 and CDR2 sequences are MNHEY and SVGAGI. CDR3 DNA: TGTGCCAGCAGTTACTCGGCGACTAGCAGAGAGACCCAGTACTTC. Translation: CASSYSATSRETQYF.

V and J are TRBV7-3 and TRBJ2-5, with TRBD2 as a possible D gene (5 bases). The V and J ends lost 2 bases and 5 bases respectively, with 12 bases between them. There are 14 residues in the CDR3. CDR1 is SGHTA and CDR2 is FQGTGA in the germline V gene. For the CDR3, the DNA is TGTGCCAGCAGCTTAGGTGGGAGAGGGGAGACCCAGTACTTC. It codes for CASSLGGRGETQYF.

This chain connects TRBV7-6 to TRBJ2-1; TRBD2 aligns across 13 bases. Germline V gives CDR1 SGHVS, CDR2 FNYEAQ. The CDR3 is 17 amino acids. Trimming removed 3 bases from V and 5 bases from J; junction bases left unmatched: 7. CDR3 in amino acids: CASSFGLAGDINNEQFF. CDR3 bases: TGTGCCAGCAGCTTTGGACTAGCGGGAGATATCAACAATGAGCAGTTCTTC.